Detailed here is one T cell receptor (beta chain). Its cognate antigen is unknown. The data were produced by immunoSEQ multiplex PCR, yet TCRdb's version contains in-frame clones alone and is incomplete. The sample has about 24,000 clones, approximately 90% seen once. This record comes from a study of T cells in localized non-small cell lung cancer. Study findings and constraints: Of the top 100 tumor clones, median about 53 were in adjacent lung, more than 25 among its top 100. Maximal T cell clonality occurred in uninvolved adjacent lung, with tumor ranking below it.

V lost 5 bases and J 0 bases, leaving 20 bases between the germline ends. This CDR3 contains 19 residues. Germline CDR1 reads SEHNR; CDR2 reads FQNEAQ (reference sequence). The TCR was taken from a woman aged 35-70 years with stage I lung adenocarcinoma. The specimen comprised peripheral blood, sampled before any cancer treatment. The chain recombines TRBV7-9 with TRBJ2-6; D is perhaps TRBD1 (5 bases). The CDR3 DNA sequence: TGTGCCAGCAGCGACACCCGGGTAGGGGCTCGCTCTGGGGCCAACGTCCTGACTTTC. It translates to CASSDTRVGARSGANVLTF.